The rows below give T cell receptor beta chains drawn from one sample of a study of graft-versus-host responses after intestinal transplantation. Sequencing was performed with immunoSEQ multiplex PCR; in TCRdb, only in-frame clones are kept and a portion is missing. The sample carries around 64,000 clones, about 94% recorded once. Their specific antigens are unknown. The sample in question was unstimulated CD4+ T cells sorted from spleen or lymph node cells, obtained before transplant. All receptors derive from a human donor who was the organ donor for an intestinal transplant. Both conserved end residues are part of each CDR3. D genes are given only for firm matches. Clone size is shown for a subset of rows, as once, few, many or a class of expanded clone.

len: 16; j_gene: TRBJ2-6; abundance: NA; d_gene: NA; v_gene: TRBV2; CDR3nt: TGTGCCAGCAGTGAGCGGGGTCCTTTTGGGGCCAACGTCCTGACTTTC; CDR3aa: CASSERGPFGANVLTF
len: 12; j_gene: TRBJ2-7; abundance: once; d_gene: NA; v_gene: TRBV15; CDR3nt: TGTGCCACCAGCAGAGAAGGCTACGAGCAGTACTTC; CDR3aa: CATSREGYEQYF
len: 14; j_gene: TRBJ2-4; abundance: NA; d_gene: NA; v_gene: TRBV25-1; CDR3nt: TGTGCCAGCAGTGACCGGAGCAGGGGAAACATTCAGTACTTC; CDR3aa: CASSDRSRGNIQYF
len: 17; j_gene: TRBJ1-6; abundance: NA; d_gene: TRBD1; v_gene: TRBV7-2; CDR3nt: TGTGCCAGCAGCTCCTTAGGGGGACAGGTCTATAATTCACCCCTCCACTTT; CDR3aa: CASSSLGGQVYNSPLHF
len: 15; j_gene: TRBJ2-2; abundance: once; d_gene: NA; v_gene: TRBV7-9; CDR3nt: TGTGCCAGCACCACCAGGGGGGCGAACACCGGGGAGCTGTTTTTT; CDR3aa: CASTTRGANTGELFF
len: 17; j_gene: TRBJ2-1; abundance: NA; d_gene: NA; v_gene: TRBV5-1; CDR3nt: TGCGCCAGCAGCTTTCGATCTCTCGGGCTCGTGGACAATGAGCAGTTCTTC; CDR3aa: CASSFRSLGLVDNEQFF
len: 12; j_gene: TRBJ2-7; abundance: NA; d_gene: TRBD1; v_gene: TRBV29-1; CDR3nt: TGCAGCGTTGGTGACAGGGCCCACGAGCAGTACTTC; CDR3aa: CSVGDRAHEQYF
len: 11; j_gene: TRBJ2-3; abundance: NA; d_gene: NA; v_gene: TRBV6-6; CDR3nt: TGTGCCAGCAGTTACGGCGATACGCAGTATTTT; CDR3aa: CASSYGDTQYF
len: 12; j_gene: TRBJ2-5; abundance: NA; d_gene: NA; v_gene: TRBV7-2; CDR3nt: TGTGCCAGCAGCTTAGCGGGAGAGACCCAGTACTTC; CDR3aa: CASSLAGETQYF
len: 17; j_gene: TRBJ2-3; abundance: NA; d_gene: TRBD2; v_gene: TRBV11-3; CDR3nt: TGTGCCAGCAGCTCGGGACTAGCGGGGGGGCTCACAGATACGCAGTATTTT; CDR3aa: CASSSGLAGGLTDTQYF
len: 17; j_gene: TRBJ2-5; abundance: NA; d_gene: TRBD2; v_gene: TRBV28; CDR3nt: TGTGCCAGCAGTTCGGGACTAGCGGGGGTACGTAGAGAGACCCAGTACTTC; CDR3aa: CASSSGLAGVRRETQYF
len: 14; j_gene: TRBJ2-3; abundance: NA; d_gene: NA; v_gene: TRBV10-3; CDR3nt: TGTGCCATCAGTGAAATGCGAGGCACAGATACGCAGTATTTT; CDR3aa: CAISEMRGTDTQYF
len: 15; j_gene: TRBJ2-7; abundance: NA; d_gene: NA; v_gene: TRBV18; CDR3nt: TGTGCCAGCTCTGTGTCCGGGACGAACTCCTACGAGCAGTACTTC; CDR3aa: CASSVSGTNSYEQYF
len: 13; j_gene: TRBJ2-1; abundance: NA; d_gene: NA; v_gene: TRBV7-2; CDR3nt: TGTGCCAGCAGCGTCCAAATGGGGGGTTGGCAGTTCTTC; CDR3aa: CASSVQMGGWQFF
len: 14; j_gene: TRBJ2-7; abundance: NA; d_gene: TRBD1; v_gene: TRBV7-3; CDR3nt: TGTGCCAGCAGCTTAGGGCAGGGGGCCGACGAGCAGTACTTC; CDR3aa: CASSLGQGADEQYF
len: 16; j_gene: TRBJ1-6; abundance: NA; d_gene: TRBD1; v_gene: TRBV2; CDR3nt: TGTGCCAGCAGACGGGACAGGACAGGATTGGGTTCACCCCTCCACTTT; CDR3aa: CASRRDRTGLGSPLHF
len: 16; j_gene: TRBJ2-1; abundance: NA; d_gene: TRBD2; v_gene: TRBV5-8; CDR3nt: TGTGCCAGCAGCTTTAACCCGGGGGGGTTATACAATGAGCAGTTCTTC; CDR3aa: CASSFNPGGLYNEQFF
len: 15; j_gene: TRBJ1-6; abundance: NA; d_gene: NA; v_gene: TRBV6-5; CDR3nt: TGTGCCAGCAGACCACCCACAGGGACATATTCACCCCTCCACTTT; CDR3aa: CASRPPTGTYSPLHF
len: 14; j_gene: TRBJ2-7; abundance: few; d_gene: NA; v_gene: TRBV15; CDR3nt: TGTGCCACCAGCAGAGGGGACGGACCCTACGAGCAGTACTTC; CDR3aa: CATSRGDGPYEQYF
len: 15; j_gene: TRBJ2-1; abundance: NA; d_gene: NA; v_gene: TRBV6-5; CDR3nt: TGTGCCAGCAGTTACTCGGGGGGAAGGAACAATGAGCAGTTCTTC; CDR3aa: CASSYSGGRNNEQFF
len: 17; j_gene: TRBJ2-6; abundance: NA; d_gene: TRBD2; v_gene: TRBV10-3; CDR3nt: TGTGCCATCAGTGAAGCTAGCGGAAGCTCTGGGGCCAACGTCCTGACTTTC; CDR3aa: CAISEASGSSGANVLTF
len: 12; j_gene: TRBJ2-7; abundance: once; d_gene: NA; v_gene: TRBV2; CDR3nt: TGTGCCAGCAGTGAATCCGCCTACGAGCAGTACTTC; CDR3aa: CASSESAYEQYF
len: 14; j_gene: TRBJ2-7; abundance: NA; d_gene: TRBD2; v_gene: TRBV7-2; CDR3nt: TGTGCCAGCAGCCTAGGAACTAGCGCCCACGAGCAGTACTTC; CDR3aa: CASSLGTSAHEQYF
len: 13; j_gene: TRBJ1-5; abundance: NA; d_gene: TRBD1; v_gene: TRBV19; CDR3nt: TGTGCCAGCGACAGGGGTCGCAATCAGCCCCAGCATTTT; CDR3aa: CASDRGRNQPQHF
len: 13; j_gene: TRBJ2-7; abundance: NA; d_gene: NA; v_gene: TRBV28; CDR3nt: TGTGCCAGCGGCTCAGGGGCCTATTACGAGCAGTACTTC; CDR3aa: CASGSGAYYEQYF
len: 13; j_gene: TRBJ2-7; abundance: NA; d_gene: TRBD1; v_gene: TRBV7-2; CDR3nt: TGTGCCAGCAGCTGGGACAGGGGAAGCGAGCAGTACTTC; CDR3aa: CASSWDRGSEQYF
len: 17; j_gene: TRBJ1-2; abundance: NA; d_gene: TRBD1; v_gene: TRBV19; CDR3nt: TGTGCCAGTAGTATCGGGACAGGGGCCAGGCTGTTATCAGGCTACACCTTC; CDR3aa: CASSIGTGARLLSGYTF